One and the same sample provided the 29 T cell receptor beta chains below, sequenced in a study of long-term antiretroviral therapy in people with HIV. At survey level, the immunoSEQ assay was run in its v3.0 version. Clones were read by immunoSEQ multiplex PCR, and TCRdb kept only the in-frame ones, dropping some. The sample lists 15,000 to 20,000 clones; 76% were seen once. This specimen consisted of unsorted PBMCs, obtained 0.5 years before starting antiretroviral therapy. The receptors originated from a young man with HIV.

The chain's CDR3 is CASGSTLARTDTQYF. The CDR3 nucleotides read TGTGCTAGTGGTTCGACGCTAGCGAGAACAGATACGCAGTATTTT. The chain joins TRBV12-5 to TRBJ2-3; tentatively, D is TRBD2 (6 bases). Trimming removed 4 bases from V and 3 bases from J, with 14 bases in between. The CDR3 runs to 15 residues. Germline values: CDR1 LGHNT, CDR2 FRNRAP.

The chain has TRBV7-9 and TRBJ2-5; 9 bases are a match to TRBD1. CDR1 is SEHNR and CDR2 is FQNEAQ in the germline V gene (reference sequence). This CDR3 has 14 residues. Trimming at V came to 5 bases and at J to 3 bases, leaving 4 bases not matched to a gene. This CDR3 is CASSPDRGKETQYF. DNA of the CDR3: TGTGCCAGCAGCCCCGACAGGGGGAAAGAGACCCAGTACTTC.

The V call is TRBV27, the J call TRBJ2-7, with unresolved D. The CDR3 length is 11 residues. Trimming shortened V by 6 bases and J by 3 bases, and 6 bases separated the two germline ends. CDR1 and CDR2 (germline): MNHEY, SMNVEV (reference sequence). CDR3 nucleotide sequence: TGTGCCAGCAGACTAAACTACGAGCAGTACTTC. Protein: CASRLNYEQYF.

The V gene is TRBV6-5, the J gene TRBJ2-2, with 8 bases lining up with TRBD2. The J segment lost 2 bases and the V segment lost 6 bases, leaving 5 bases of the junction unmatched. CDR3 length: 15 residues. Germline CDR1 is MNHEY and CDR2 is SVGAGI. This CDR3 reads CASSRTSPNTGELFF. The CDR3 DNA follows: TGTGCCAGCAGCCGGACTAGCCCTAACACCGGGGAGCTGTTTTTT.

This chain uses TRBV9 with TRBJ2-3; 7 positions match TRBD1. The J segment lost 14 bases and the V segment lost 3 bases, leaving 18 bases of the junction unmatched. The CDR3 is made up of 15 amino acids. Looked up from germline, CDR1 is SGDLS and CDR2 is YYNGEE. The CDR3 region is CASSGDSAAQKSMYF. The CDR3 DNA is TGTGCCAGCAGCGGGGACAGTGCAGCACAGAAGTCAATGTATTTT.

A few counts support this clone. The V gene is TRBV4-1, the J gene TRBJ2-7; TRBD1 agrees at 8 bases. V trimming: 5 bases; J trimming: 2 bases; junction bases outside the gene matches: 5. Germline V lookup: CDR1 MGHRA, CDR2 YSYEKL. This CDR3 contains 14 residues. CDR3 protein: CASSNDRGPYEQYF. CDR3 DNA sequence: TGCGCCAGCAGCAACGACAGGGGTCCCTACGAGCAGTACTTC.

DNA for the CDR3: TGTGCCAGTCAGACCATGAACACTGAAGCTTTCTTT. It translates to CASQTMNTEAFF. The gene calls are TRBV19 and TRBJ1-1, with D uncertain. V shed 8 bases and J shed 0 bases, with 7 bases lying between them. This CDR3 region has 12 residues. Germline V gene lookup returns CDR1 LNHDA and CDR2 SQIVND (reference sequence).

The CDR3 sequence: CASSTRTGASEQFF. The CDR3 region has the DNA TGTGCCAGCAGTACCCGGACAGGGGCTTCTGAGCAGTTCTTC. The chain recombines TRBV6-1 with TRBJ2-1, with 9 nucleotides matching TRBD1. Germline trimming cut 5 bases from V and 9 bases from J; bases unmatched to any gene: 8. Germline CDR1 reads MNHNS; CDR2 reads SASEGT. The CDR3 covers 14 residues.

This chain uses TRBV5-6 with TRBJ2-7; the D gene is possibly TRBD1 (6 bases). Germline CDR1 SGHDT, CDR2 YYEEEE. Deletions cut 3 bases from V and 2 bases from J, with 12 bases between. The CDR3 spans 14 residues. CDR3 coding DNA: TGTGCCAGCAGCTGGATGGACAGTCCCTACGAGCAGTACTTC. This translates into CASSWMDSPYEQYF.

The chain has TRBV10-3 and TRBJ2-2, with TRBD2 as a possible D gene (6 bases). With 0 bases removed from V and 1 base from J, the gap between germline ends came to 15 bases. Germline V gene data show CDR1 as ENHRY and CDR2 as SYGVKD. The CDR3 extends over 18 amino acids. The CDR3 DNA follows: TGTGCCATCAGTGAGTCGAAAACCGGGGACTTGAACACCGGGGAGCTGTTTTTT. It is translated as CAISESKTGDLNTGELFF.

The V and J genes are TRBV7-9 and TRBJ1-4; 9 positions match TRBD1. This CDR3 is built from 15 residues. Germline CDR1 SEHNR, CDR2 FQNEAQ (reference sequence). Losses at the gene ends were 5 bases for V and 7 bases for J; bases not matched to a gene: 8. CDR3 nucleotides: TGTGCCAGCAGCCTGGGACAGGGAAGTGGTGAAAAACTGTTTTTT. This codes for CASSLGQGSGEKLFF.

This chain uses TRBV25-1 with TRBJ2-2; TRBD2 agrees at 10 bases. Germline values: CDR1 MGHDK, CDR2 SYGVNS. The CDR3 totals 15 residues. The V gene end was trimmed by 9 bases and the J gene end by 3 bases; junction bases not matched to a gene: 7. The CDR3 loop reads CARGSSGSDTGELFF. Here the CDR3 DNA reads TGTGCCAGGGGATCTAGCGGGAGTGACACCGGGGAGCTGTTTTTT.

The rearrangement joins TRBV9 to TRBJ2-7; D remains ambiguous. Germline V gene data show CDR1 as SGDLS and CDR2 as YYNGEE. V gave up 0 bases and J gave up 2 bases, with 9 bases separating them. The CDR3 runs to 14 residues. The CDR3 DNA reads TGTGCCAGCAGCGTAGAGTGGAACCCCTACGAGCAGTACTTC. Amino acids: CASSVEWNPYEQYF.

CDR3: CASSLERNYNEQFF. Written as DNA, the CDR3 is TGCGCCAGCAGCCTTGAGCGGAACTACAATGAGCAGTTCTTC. The V call is TRBV5-1, the J call TRBJ2-1; possibly TRBD2 for D (5 bases). The CDR3 covers 14 residues. Germline V gene data show CDR1 as SGHRS and CDR2 as YFSETQ. Trimming shortened V by 4 bases and J by 3 bases, and 11 bases separated the two germline ends.

The CDR3 protein is CASKEGSSYEQYF. CDR3 in DNA: TGCGCCAGCAAAGAGGGGAGCTCCTACGAGCAGTACTTC. The V and J genes are TRBV5-1 and TRBJ2-7; D tentatively reads TRBD1 or TRBD2 (5 bases each). The CDR3 runs to 13 residues. V was trimmed by 6 bases and J by 0 bases, leaving 10 bases between them. Germline values: CDR1 SGHRS, CDR2 YFSETQ.

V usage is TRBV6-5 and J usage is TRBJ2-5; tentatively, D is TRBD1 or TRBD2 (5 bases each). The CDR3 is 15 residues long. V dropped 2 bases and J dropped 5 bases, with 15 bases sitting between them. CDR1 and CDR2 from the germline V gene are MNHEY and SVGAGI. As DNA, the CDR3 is TGTGCCAGCAGTTACGCTTCAGGGACCCGGGAGACCCAGTACTTC. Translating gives CASSYASGTRETQYF.

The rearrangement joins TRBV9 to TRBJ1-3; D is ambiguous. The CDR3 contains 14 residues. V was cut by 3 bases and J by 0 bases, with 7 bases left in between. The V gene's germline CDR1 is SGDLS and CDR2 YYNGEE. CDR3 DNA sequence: TGTGCCAGCAGCGCCCGGGGCTCTGGAAACACCATATATTTT. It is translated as CASSARGSGNTIYF.

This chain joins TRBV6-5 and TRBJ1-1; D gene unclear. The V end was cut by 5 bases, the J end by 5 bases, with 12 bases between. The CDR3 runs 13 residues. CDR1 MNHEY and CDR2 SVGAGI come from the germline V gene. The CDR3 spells CASSPSAKTEAFF. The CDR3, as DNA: TGTGCCAGCAGTCCCTCTGCGAAAACTGAAGCTTTCTTT.

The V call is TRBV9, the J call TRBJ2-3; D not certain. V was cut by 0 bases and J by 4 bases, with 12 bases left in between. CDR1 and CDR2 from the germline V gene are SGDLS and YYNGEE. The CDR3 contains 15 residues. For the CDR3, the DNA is TGTGCCAGCAGCGTAGATCCTTGGGGTTCAGATACGCAGTATTTT. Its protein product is CASSVDPWGSDTQYF.

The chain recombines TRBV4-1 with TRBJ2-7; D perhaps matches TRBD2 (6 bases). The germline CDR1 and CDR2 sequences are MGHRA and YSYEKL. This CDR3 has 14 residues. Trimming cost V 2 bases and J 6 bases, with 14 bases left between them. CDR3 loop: CASSQQEGKSEQYF. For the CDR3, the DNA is TGCGCCAGCAGCCAACAGGAGGGGAAATCCGAGCAGTACTTC.

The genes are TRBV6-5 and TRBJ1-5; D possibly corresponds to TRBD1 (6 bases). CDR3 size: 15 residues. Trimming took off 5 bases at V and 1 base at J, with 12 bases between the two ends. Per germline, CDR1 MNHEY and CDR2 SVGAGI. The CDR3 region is CASSPWGASNQPQHF. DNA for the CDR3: TGTGCCAGCAGTCCTTGGGGGGCGAGCAATCAGCCCCAGCATTTT.

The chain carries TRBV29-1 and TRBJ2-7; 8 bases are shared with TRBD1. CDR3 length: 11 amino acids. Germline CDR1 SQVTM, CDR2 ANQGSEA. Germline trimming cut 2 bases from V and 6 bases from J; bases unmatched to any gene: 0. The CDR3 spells CSVETGGEQYF. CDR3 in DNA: TGCAGCGTTGAAACAGGGGGCGAGCAGTACTTC.

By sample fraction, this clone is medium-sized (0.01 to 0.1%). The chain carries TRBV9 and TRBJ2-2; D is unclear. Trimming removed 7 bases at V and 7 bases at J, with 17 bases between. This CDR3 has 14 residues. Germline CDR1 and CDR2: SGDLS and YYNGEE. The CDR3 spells CASELSFAGGELFF. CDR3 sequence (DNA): TGTGCCAGCGAGCTGAGTTTCGCCGGCGGGGAGCTGTTTTTT. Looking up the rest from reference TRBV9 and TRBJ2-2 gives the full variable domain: DSGVTQTPKHLITATGQRVTLRCSPRSGDLSVYWYQQSLDQGLQFLIQYYNGEERAKGNILERFSAQQFPDLHSELNLSSLELGDSALYFCASELSFAGGELFFGEGSRLTVL.

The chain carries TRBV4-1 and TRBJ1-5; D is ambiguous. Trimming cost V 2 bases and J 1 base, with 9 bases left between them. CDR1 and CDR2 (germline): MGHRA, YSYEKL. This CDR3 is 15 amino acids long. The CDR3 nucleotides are TGCGCCAGCAGCCAACACGGTTCGAGCAATCAGCCCCAGCATTTT. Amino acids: CASSQHGSSNQPQHF.

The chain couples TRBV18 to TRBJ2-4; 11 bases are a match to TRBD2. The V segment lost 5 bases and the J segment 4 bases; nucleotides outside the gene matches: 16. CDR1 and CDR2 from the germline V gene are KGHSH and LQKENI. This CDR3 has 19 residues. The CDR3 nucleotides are TGTGCCAGCTCATTTAATGGGGGACGGGGACTAGCGGCGAAAAACATTCAGTACTTC. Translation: CASSFNGGRGLAAKNIQYF.

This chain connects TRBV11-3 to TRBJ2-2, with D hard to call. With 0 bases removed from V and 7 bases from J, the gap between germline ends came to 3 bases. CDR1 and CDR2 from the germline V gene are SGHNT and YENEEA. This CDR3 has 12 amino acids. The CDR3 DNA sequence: TGTGCCAGCAGCTTAGAGAACGGGGAGCTGTTTTTT. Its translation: CASSLENGELFF. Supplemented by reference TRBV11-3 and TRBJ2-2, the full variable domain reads EAGVVQSPRYKIIEKKQPVAFWCNPISGHNTLYWYLQNLGQGPELLIRYENEEAVDDSQLPKDRFSAERLKGVDSTLKIQPAELGDSAVYLCASSLENGELFFGEGSRLTVL.

CDR3 sequence (DNA): TGTGCCAGCAGCGCGGAGTCGGGACAGGGGCTCTCCTACGAGCAGTACTTC. Translation: CASSAESGQGLSYEQYF. The V and J genes are TRBV9 and TRBJ2-7, with 10 bases lining up with TRBD1. This CDR3 has 17 residues. Germline CDR1 is SGDLS and CDR2 is YYNGEE. Trimming removed 3 bases from V and 0 bases from J; junction bases left unmatched: 9.

CDR3 protein: CASSQDLSYGYTF. In nucleotides, the CDR3 is TGTGCCAGCAGCCAAGATCTCAGCTATGGCTACACCTTC. The chain couples TRBV14 to TRBJ1-2; D not certain. There are 13 residues in the CDR3. V lost 0 bases and J lost 4, with 6 bases in between. The germline gives CDR1 SGHDN, CDR2 FVKESK.

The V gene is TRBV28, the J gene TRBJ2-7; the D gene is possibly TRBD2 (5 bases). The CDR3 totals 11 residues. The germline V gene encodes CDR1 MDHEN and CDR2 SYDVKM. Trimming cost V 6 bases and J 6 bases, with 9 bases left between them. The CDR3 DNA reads TGTGCCAGCAGCTCCGGGATCGAGCAGTACTTC. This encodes CASSSGIEQYF.